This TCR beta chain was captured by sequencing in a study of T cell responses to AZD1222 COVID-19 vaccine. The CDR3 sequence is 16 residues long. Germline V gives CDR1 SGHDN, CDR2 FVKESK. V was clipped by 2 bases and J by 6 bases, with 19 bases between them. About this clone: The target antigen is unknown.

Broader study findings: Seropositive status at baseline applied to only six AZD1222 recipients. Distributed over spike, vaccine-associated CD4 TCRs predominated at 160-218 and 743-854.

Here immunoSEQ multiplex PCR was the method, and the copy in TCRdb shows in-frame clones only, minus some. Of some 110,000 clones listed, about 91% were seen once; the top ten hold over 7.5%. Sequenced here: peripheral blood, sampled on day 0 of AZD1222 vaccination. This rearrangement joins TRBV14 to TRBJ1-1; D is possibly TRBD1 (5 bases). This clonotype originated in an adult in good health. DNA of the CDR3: TGTGCCAGCAGCCAAATGCTTGCCAGGGCGATGGCTGAAGCTTTCTTT. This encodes CASSQMLARAMAEAFF.